The 28 T cell receptor beta chains below come from one sample, sequenced in a study of control samples from healthy donors and cancer patients. This table comes from immunoSEQ multiplex PCR, and its TCRdb copy is limited to in-frame clones, with some not included. Seen here are 50,000 or so clones, nearly 95% observed once, and the top ten hold roughly a quarter. Sequencing was done on a sample of PBMCs. The receptors originated from a woman aged 45-65 years with head and neck cancer.

J is TRBJ1-1 and V is TRBV30; no reliable D call. CDR3 length: 14 amino acids. Per the germline V gene, CDR1 is GTSNPN and CDR2 is SVGIG (reference sequence). Trimming shortened V by 4 bases and J by 4 bases, and 16 bases separated the two germline ends. DNA for the CDR3: TGTGCCTGGACATCAGGCGCCGTGGGCACTGAAGCTTTCTTT. This codes for CAWTSGAVGTEAFF.

This sequence joins TRBV28 and TRBJ2-3, with a possible D match to TRBD1 (6 bases). The CDR3 has 14 residues. From germline, CDR1 is MDHEN and CDR2 SYDVKM. V was cut by 4 bases and J by 4 bases, with 12 bases left in between. CDR3 region: CASSSQGKPDTQYF. CDR3 DNA: TGTGCCAGCAGTTCACAGGGAAAGCCAGATACGCAGTATTTT.

V and J are TRBV4-3 and TRBJ1-1; 9 nucleotides agree with TRBD1. Per germline, CDR1 LGHNA and CDR2 YSLEER. V lost 0 bases and J lost 5; bases outside the gene matches: 4. This CDR3 spans 15 amino acids. CDR3 sequence reads: CASSQETGGATEAFF. In DNA form, the CDR3 reads TGCGCCAGCAGCCAAGAGACAGGGGGAGCGACTGAAGCTTTCTTT.

The chain uses TRBV12-5 and TRBJ1-1, with a tentative D call TRBD1 (6 bases). CDR3 length: 12 residues. Trimming shortened V by 1 base and J by 7 bases, and 7 bases separated the two germline ends. Germline CDR1 and CDR2: LGHNT and FRNRAP. The CDR3 nucleotides are TGTGCTAGTGGTTTGGACAGGGTTGAAGCTTTCTTT. Its protein is CASGLDRVEAFF. The full variable domain, its missing parts supplied by reference TRBV12-5 and TRBJ1-1, is DARVTQTPRHKVTEMGQEVTMRCQPILGHNTVFWYRQTMMQGLELLAYFRNRAPLDDSGMPKDRFSAEMPDATLATLKIQPSEPRDSAVYFCASGLDRVEAFFGQGTRLTVV.

This chain connects TRBV6-1 to TRBJ2-3, with 7 bases fitting TRBD2. This CDR3 contains 15 residues. J lost 2 bases, V lost 2 bases, and 4 bases had no gene match. Per germline, CDR1 MNHNS and CDR2 SASEGT. CDR3 coding DNA: TGTGCCAGCAGTGAACACGGGGGGTTCACAGATACGCAGTATTTT. It specifies CASSEHGGFTDTQYF.

This chain connects TRBV4-2 to TRBJ1-5; possibly TRBD1 for D (5 bases). The CDR3 contains 13 residues. Germline V lookup: CDR1 LGHNA, CDR2 YNFKEQ. V was pared by 6 bases and J by 6 bases, with 12 bases between. CDR3 sequence reads: CASSRDEGQPQHF. The CDR3 region has the DNA TGTGCCAGCAGTAGGGACGAGGGTCAGCCCCAGCATTTT.

V gene TRBV6-5 combines with J gene TRBJ2-7; TRBD1 matches 9 bases. V trimming: 8 bases; J trimming: 2 bases; junction bases outside the gene matches: 7. This CDR3 contains 14 residues. CDR1 and CDR2 from the germline V gene are MNHEY and SVGAGI. Here the CDR3 reads CASVRGQGAYEQYF. CDR3 sequence (DNA): TGTGCCAGCGTGCGGGGACAGGGAGCCTACGAGCAGTACTTC.

The chain is built from TRBV7-9 and TRBJ1-4; D is ambiguous. Trimming removed 1 base from V and 6 bases from J, with 15 bases in between. Per the germline V gene, CDR1 is SEHNR and CDR2 is FQNEAQ (reference sequence). The CDR3 has 16 amino acids. CDR3 residues: CASSLGWRQGDEKLFF. The CDR3 coding sequence is TGTGCCAGCAGCTTAGGCTGGAGACAAGGTGATGAAAAACTGTTTTTT.

This sequence joins TRBV6-5 and TRBJ1-1; 8 nucleotides match TRBD1. Germline CDR1 MNHEY, CDR2 SVGAGI. The CDR3 is 14 amino acids. J was trimmed by 8 bases and V by 0 bases; bases with no gene match: 5. CDR3: CASSYSKTGAEAFF. The DNA for the CDR3 is TGTGCCAGCAGTTACTCGAAGACAGGGGCCGAAGCTTTCTTT.

CDR3: CATRPAGNTDTQYF. DNA for the CDR3: TGTGCCACCAGACCAGCGGGGAATACAGATACGCAGTATTTT. This rearrangement joins TRBV15 to TRBJ2-3; 7 nucleotides agree with TRBD2. Germline CDR1 LNHNV, CDR2 YYDKDF (reference sequence). J lost 3 bases, V lost 6 bases, and 6 bases had no gene match. The CDR3 extends over 14 amino acids. Supplemented by reference TRBV15 and TRBJ2-3, the full variable domain reads DAMVIQNPRYQVTQFGKPVTLSCSQTLNHNVMYWYQQKSSQAPKLLFHYYDKDFNNEADTPDNFQSRRPNTSFCFLDIRSPGLGDTAMYLCATRPAGNTDTQYFGPGTRLTVL.

This chain joins TRBV2 and TRBJ2-7; D perhaps matches TRBD1 (6 bases). Trimming took 4 bases from V and 0 from J, leaving 10 bases between them. The length of the CDR3 is 14 residues. Looked up from germline, CDR1 is SNHLY and CDR2 is FYNNEI. Written as DNA, the CDR3 is TGTGCCAGCAGTGTTGCCAGGGGCTCCTACGAGCAGTACTTC. This encodes CASSVARGSYEQYF.

The V and J genes are TRBV7-9 and TRBJ2-1; TRBD2 matches at 8 bases. The V and J ends lost 5 bases and 8 bases, in that order; junction bases with no gene match: 5. This CDR3 is 13 amino acids long. Germline loops: CDR1 SEHNR, CDR2 FQNEAQ (reference sequence). The CDR3, as DNA: TGTGCCAGCAGCCCTACTAGCGGCGATGAGCAGTTCTTC. This gives the protein CASSPTSGDEQFF. The full variable domain, completed using reference TRBV7-9 and TRBJ2-1, is DTGVSQNPRHKITKRGQNVTFRCDPISEHNRLYWYRQTLGQGPEFLTYFQNEAQLEKSRLLSDRFSAERPKGSFSTLEIQRTEQGDSAMYLCASSPTSGDEQFFGPGTRLTVL.

J is TRBJ2-5 and V is TRBV4-1; tentatively, D is TRBD2 (6 bases). The germline CDR1 and CDR2 sequences are MGHRA and YSYEKL. The germline V and J ends were trimmed by 0 bases and 5 bases, with 19 bases remaining between them. The CDR3 is made up of 17 amino acids. In nucleotides, the CDR3 is TGCGCCAGCAGCCAAGATCCCGGGAGAAGCGTTCGGGAGACCCAGTACTTC. It translates to CASSQDPGRSVRETQYF.

The chain employs TRBV28 and TRBJ1-6; tentatively, D is TRBD1 (5 bases). The CDR3 runs 16 residues. Germline CDR1 and CDR2: MDHEN and SYDVKM. V gave up 6 bases and J gave up 8 bases, with 20 bases separating them. CDR3 residues: CASRSPAGVRDSPLHF. CDR3 coding DNA: TGTGCCAGCAGATCACCCGCGGGGGTTAGAGATTCACCCCTCCACTTT.

The rearrangement uses TRBV4-1 and TRBJ2-7, with no clear D. The length of the CDR3 is 13 residues. Trimming took off 0 bases at V and 2 bases at J, with 5 bases between the two ends. Germline values: CDR1 MGHRA, CDR2 YSYEKL. The CDR3 spells CASSQETTYEQYF. The CDR3, as DNA: TGCGCCAGCAGCCAAGAGACCACCTACGAGCAGTACTTC.

The rearrangement links TRBV27 to TRBJ1-6; tentatively, D is TRBD1 (5 bases). The ends were cut back, 5 bases at V and 9 bases at J, with 14 bases in the middle. CDR1 and CDR2 (germline): MNHEY, SMNVEV (reference sequence). The CDR3 totals 14 residues. CDR3 protein: CASSPVSGLSPLHF. The CDR3 DNA is TGTGCCAGCAGTCCTGTATCGGGACTTTCACCCCTCCACTTT.

The chain combines TRBV7-9 with TRBJ1-6; D is perhaps TRBD1 (6 bases). This CDR3 region has 15 residues. CDR1 is SEHNR, CDR2 FQNEAQ, per germline (reference sequence). V was clipped by 5 bases and J by 5 bases, with 13 bases between them. CDR3 in amino acids: CASSTRQEDNSPLHF. CDR3 sequence (DNA): TGTGCCAGCAGCACCCGACAGGAGGATAATTCACCCCTCCACTTT.

This chain connects TRBV7-2 to TRBJ2-1; 9 bases map to TRBD2. Germline V gene sequence: CDR1 SGHTA, CDR2 FQGNSA. The J segment lost 9 bases and the V segment lost 7 bases, leaving 10 bases of the junction unmatched. There are 14 residues in the CDR3. Here the CDR3 reads CASTSGLAGSEQFF. CDR3 sequence (DNA): TGTGCCAGCACCTCCGGGCTAGCGGGGAGTGAGCAGTTCTTC.

The chain combines TRBV19 with TRBJ1-4; D possibly corresponds to TRBD1 (5 bases). V gave up 5 bases and J gave up 5 bases, with 9 bases separating them. Germline V CDR1 and CDR2: LNHDA, SQIVND (reference sequence). This CDR3 is built from 13 residues. For the CDR3, the DNA is TGTGCCAGTAGTTGGGGACTCAATGAAAAACTGTTTTTT. It yields the protein CASSWGLNEKLFF. Full variable domain (remainder filled in from reference TRBV19 and TRBJ1-4): DGGITQSPKYLFRKEGQNVTLSCEQNLNHDAMYWYRQDPGQGLRLIYYSQIVNDFQKGDIAEGYSVSREKKESFPLTVTSAQKNPTAFYLCASSWGLNEKLFFGSGTQLSVL.

The gene calls are TRBV28 and TRBJ1-1; maybe TRBD1 (5 bases). Deletions cut 6 bases from V and 1 base from J, with 9 bases between. The CDR3 is made up of 13 amino acids. The germline V gene encodes CDR1 MDHEN and CDR2 SYDVKM. CDR3 in DNA: TGTGCCAGCAGACCGACAGCGAACACTGAAGCTTTCTTT. Amino acid sequence: CASRPTANTEAFF. The full variable domain, its missing parts supplied by reference TRBV28 and TRBJ1-1, is DVKVTQSSRYLVKRTGEKVFLECVQDMDHENMFWYRQDPGLGLRLIYFSYDVKMKEKGDIPEGYSVSREKKERFSLILESASTNQTSMYLCASRPTANTEAFFGQGTRLTVV.

This chain joins TRBV7-9 and TRBJ2-3; 11 bases fit TRBD2. With V trimmed by 5 bases and J by 3 bases, 4 bases remained unmatched. This CDR3 comprises 15 residues. CDR1 is SEHNR, CDR2 FQNEAQ, per germline (reference sequence). In nucleotides, the CDR3 is TGTGCCAGCAGCGCAGGGACTAGCGGTACAGATACGCAGTATTTT. Protein product: CASSAGTSGTDTQYF.

Details on this clone: Other nucleotide sequences in the sample specify the same CDR3. CDR3 region: CAWGVTGGGGGYTF. CDR3 sequence (DNA): TGTGCCTGGGGGGTGACAGGGGGTGGAGGTGGCTACACCTTC. This chain uses TRBV30 with TRBJ1-2; 9 bases fit TRBD1. V was pared by 5 bases and J by 7 bases, with 11 bases of the junction left unmatched. Germline V gives CDR1 GTSNPN, CDR2 SVGIG (reference sequence). This CDR3 has 14 amino acids.

J is TRBJ1-5 and V is TRBV10-3; TRBD1 matches 7 bases. V shed 6 bases and J 3 bases; nucleotides not matched to a gene: 5. Germline CDR1 reads ENHRY; CDR2 reads SYGVKD. This CDR3 comprises 14 residues. CDR3 in DNA: TGTGCCATCAGGGCAGGGGGTGACAATCAGCCCCAGCATTTT. It yields the protein CAIRAGGDNQPQHF.

The chain is built from TRBV4-2 and TRBJ1-4, with D possibly matching TRBD1 (6 bases). V was trimmed by 0 bases and J by 5 bases, leaving 16 bases between them. The CDR3 is 17 amino acids. CDR1 is LGHNA, CDR2 YNFKEQ, per germline. Here the CDR3 reads CASSQDRERGGNEKLFF. The CDR3 DNA reads as TGTGCCAGCAGCCAAGATCGGGAAAGAGGGGGAAATGAAAAACTGTTTTTT.

The J gene is TRBJ2-7, the V gene TRBV7-2; D possibly corresponds to TRBD2 (5 bases). Deletions cut 7 bases from V and 0 bases from J, with 13 bases between. CDR1 and CDR2 from the germline V gene are SGHTA and FQGNSA. This CDR3 region has 14 residues. CDR3 sequence: CASTFSGSSYEQYF. CDR3 nucleotides: TGTGCCAGCACCTTTAGTGGGAGCTCCTACGAGCAGTACTTC.

This chain links TRBV7-2 with TRBJ1-2, with D uncertain. Looked up from germline, CDR1 is SGHTA and CDR2 is FQGNSA. The germline V and J ends were trimmed by 3 bases and 2 bases, with 7 bases remaining between them. The CDR3 length is 13 residues. CDR3 residues: CASSFYQNYGYTF. CDR3 in DNA: TGTGCCAGCAGCTTCTATCAGAACTATGGCTACACCTTC.

This clone was found once. V is TRBV30 and J is TRBJ2-1; 10 bases fit TRBD2. Per germline, CDR1 GTSNPN and CDR2 SVGIG (reference sequence). V lost 6 bases to trimming and J lost 4 bases; unmatched junction nucleotides: 6. The CDR3 is 14 residues long. CDR3 sequence reads: CACRGLAVYNEQFF. CDR3 bases: TGTGCCTGTAGAGGACTAGCGGTTTACAATGAGCAGTTCTTC.

The chain employs TRBV2 and TRBJ2-3, with D perhaps matching TRBD1 (6 bases). V lost 7 bases, J lost 0 bases, and 14 bases lay in between. Germline CDR1 is SNHLY and CDR2 is FYNNEI. The CDR3 sequence is 15 residues long. In DNA, the CDR3 is TGTGCCAGCAATAGGGGGTATCTGAGCACAGATACGCAGTATTTT. Translating it yields CASNRGYLSTDTQYF.